The rows below give T cell receptor beta chains drawn from one sample of a study of cytomegalovirus exposure and HLA in healthy donors. Sequencing was performed with immunoSEQ multiplex PCR; in TCRdb, only in-frame clones are kept and a portion is missing. The sample carries 180,000 or so clones, 80% recorded once. Material: PBMCs. The receptor source for this set is a girl between 5 and 17 years old in good health and CMV-seropositive. CDR3s include the opening cysteine and the closing phenylalanine or tryptophan. The D gene is left open where the match is weak. Size is stated for part of the rows, as once, few or many counts, or as a class when the clone is expanded.

clone_size | j_call | d_call | v_call | cdr3_aa
- | TRBJ1-4 | TRBD1 | TRBV18 | CASSPNRDRNEKLFF
- | TRBJ2-7 | TRBD2 | TRBV4-2 | CASSPPGTSAPYEQYF
- | TRBJ1-1 | TRBD1 | TRBV6-1 | CASSHRGNMNTEAFF
- | TRBJ1-2 | - | TRBV7-9 | CASSLYLSYGYTF
few | TRBJ1-2 | - | TRBV29-1 | CSVVTGKEYTF
- | TRBJ2-2 | TRBD2 | TRBV5-4 | CASSETSGRYTGELFF
- | TRBJ1-5 | - | TRBV28 | CASNFRVGDQPQHF
- | TRBJ1-1 | - | TRBV30 | CAWNRGNTEAFF
- | TRBJ2-7 | TRBD1 | TRBV7-9 | CASSFDRGNYEQYF
- | TRBJ2-5 | TRBD2 | TRBV7-9 | CASSSGLASKETQYF
- | TRBJ2-1 | - | TRBV7-3 | CASSLNPAGEQFF
- | TRBJ1-1 | - | TRBV6-1 | CASSELQDAFF
- | TRBJ1-5 | TRBD1 | TRBV4-2 | CASSQDTGQGHQPQHF
- | TRBJ2-7 | TRBD2 | TRBV2 | CASQKRESYEQYF
- | TRBJ1-2 | TRBD1 | TRBV5-4 | CASQLPGQGDYGYTF
once | TRBJ2-5 | - | TRBV19 | CASSTYPRQATGETQYF
- | TRBJ2-5 | - | TRBV7-2 | CASSLAREETQYF
- | TRBJ1-2 | - | TRBV11-2 | CASSLVGAPANYGYTF
- | TRBJ2-1 | - | TRBV11-2 | CASSRDSTRFSYNEQFF
- | TRBJ2-7 | TRBD2 | TRBV5-1 | CASSLLSSGRDEQYF
- | TRBJ2-2 | - | TRBV7-8 | CASSPTGNTGELFF
- | TRBJ2-7 | - | TRBV6-5 | CASSPGGNIYEQYF
few | TRBJ2-3 | TRBD2 | TRBV7-2 | CASGTSGSYTQYF
- | TRBJ1-5 | TRBD1 | TRBV5-1 | CASSLMGPGQGFSPQHF